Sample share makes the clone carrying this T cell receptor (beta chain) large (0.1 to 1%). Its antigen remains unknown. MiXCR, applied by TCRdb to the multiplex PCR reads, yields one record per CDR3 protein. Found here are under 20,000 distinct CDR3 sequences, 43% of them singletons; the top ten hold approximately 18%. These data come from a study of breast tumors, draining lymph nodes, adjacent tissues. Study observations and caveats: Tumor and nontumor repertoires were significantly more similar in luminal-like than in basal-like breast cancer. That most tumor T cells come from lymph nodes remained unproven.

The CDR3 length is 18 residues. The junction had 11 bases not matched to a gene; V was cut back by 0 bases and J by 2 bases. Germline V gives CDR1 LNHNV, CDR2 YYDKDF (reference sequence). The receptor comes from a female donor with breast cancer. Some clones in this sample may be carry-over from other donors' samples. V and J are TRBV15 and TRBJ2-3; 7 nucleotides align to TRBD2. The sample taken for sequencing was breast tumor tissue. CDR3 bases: TGTGCCACCAGCAGAGATTCCGGGGGGTTAGGCACCACAGATACGCAGTATTTT. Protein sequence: CATSRDSGGLGTTDTQYF.